These 19 T cell receptor beta chains share one sample of origin, sequenced in a study of technical replicates of blood from several donors. The table came from immunoSEQ multiplex PCR; TCRdb's copy has only in-frame clones and leaves some out. The sample shows tens of thousands of clones, about 86% of them seen only once. The sample comprised PBMCs. The receptors were sampled from a human donor in good health. Some clones in this sample may be carry-over from other donors' samples.

The V call is TRBV18, the J call TRBJ2-1; D is perhaps TRBD2 (6 bases). The V end was cut by 6 bases, the J end by 4 bases, with 13 bases between. This CDR3 region has 14 residues. From germline, CDR1 is KGHSH and CDR2 LQKENI. DNA for the CDR3: TGTGCCAGCTCTAGGGACTGGCGGTACAATGAGCAGTTCTTC. The encoded protein is CASSRDWRYNEQFF.

The chain recombines TRBV10-2 with TRBJ2-2; 11 nucleotides align to TRBD1. There are 15 residues in the CDR3. The V gene end was trimmed by 5 bases and the J gene end by 6 bases; junction bases not matched to a gene: 5. Germline CDR1 and CDR2: WSHSY and SAAADI. CDR3 DNA sequence: TGCGCCAGCAGTTCTCCGGGACAGGGGGCCGGGGAGCTGTTTTTT. Its translation: CASSSPGQGAGELFF.

This sequence joins TRBV7-2 and TRBJ2-5; tentative D call: TRBD2 (6 bases). This CDR3 is 12 amino acids long. Germline V gives CDR1 SGHTA, CDR2 FQGNSA. Deletions cut 6 bases from V and 5 bases from J, with 10 bases between. CDR3 residues: CASRRSGETQYF. The CDR3 DNA follows: TGTGCCAGCAGAAGGAGCGGGGAGACCCAGTACTTC.

J is TRBJ2-7 and V is TRBV6-1; possibly TRBD1 for D (6 bases). CDR1 and CDR2 (germline): MNHNS, SASEGT. V lost 10 bases and J lost 3, with 19 bases in between. This CDR3 is 14 amino acids long. The CDR3, as DNA: TGTGCCACTGGCATCCGGGACAAGGACTACGAGCAGTACTTC. It codes for CATGIRDKDYEQYF.

The CDR3 coding sequence is TGTGCCAGCAGCCCCGCGGGCAACGTCTATGGCTACACCTTC. Translation: CASSPAGNVYGYTF. The rearrangement links TRBV7-2 to TRBJ1-2; D is undetermined. The CDR3 contains 14 residues. From germline, CDR1 is SGHTA and CDR2 FQGNSA. Between the trimmed V and J ends, which lost 5 bases and 4 bases, there was a span of 14 bases. The full variable domain, its missing parts supplied by reference TRBV7-2 and TRBJ1-2, is GAGVSQSPSNKVTEKGKDVELRCDPISGHTALYWYRQSLGQGLEFLIYFQGNSAPDKSGLPSDRFSAERTGGSVSTLTIQRTQQEDSAVYLCASSPAGNVYGYTFGSGTRLTVV.

This clone appeared once. The chain joins TRBV5-4 to TRBJ2-1; 7 nucleotides line up with TRBD1. V was clipped by 4 bases and J by 8 bases; unmatched bases: 15. Germline V gives CDR1 SGHNT, CDR2 YYREEE (reference sequence). The CDR3 sequence is 16 residues long. The CDR3 DNA is TGTGCCAGCAGCCGGACAGGAGACGCCCGGAGAGATGAGCAGTTCTTC. Amino acid sequence: CASSRTGDARRDEQFF.

This sequence joins TRBV28 and TRBJ2-7, with D possibly TRBD1 on 6 matching bases. The CDR3 length is 12 residues. Germline CDR1 MDHEN, CDR2 SYDVKM. V shed 6 bases and J shed 4 bases, with 10 bases lying between them. The CDR3, as DNA: TGTGCCAGCAGCAGGGGTGGTTACGAGCAGTACTTC. Amino acids: CASSRGGYEQYF.

This clone was counted a few times. The chain employs TRBV12-5 and TRBJ1-4; D is perhaps TRBD1 (5 bases). Per the germline V gene, CDR1 is LGHNT and CDR2 is FRNRAP. This CDR3 is built from 12 residues. Trimming cost V 5 bases and J 15 bases, with 16 bases left between them. CDR3 coding DNA: TGTGCTAGTGGTCCGGAAGGGGATTCAGTGTTTTTT. As protein: CASGPEGDSVFF.

In this sample, this clone turned up once. The rearrangement links TRBV30 to TRBJ1-2, with 7 bases identical to TRBD1. With 6 bases clipped from V and 8 bases from J, the junction kept 15 bases outside the gene matches. The CDR3 extends over 14 amino acids. CDR1 and CDR2 (germline): GTSNPN, SVGIG (reference sequence). The CDR3 sequence: CACSPGEGAEGYTF. In nucleotides, the CDR3 is TGTGCCTGCTCCCCGGGTGAGGGGGCGGAGGGCTACACCTTC. The entire variable domain, with the rest obtained from reference TRBV30 and TRBJ1-2, is as follows: SQTIHQWPATLVQPVGSPLSLECTVEGTSNPNLYWYRQAAGRGLQLLFYSVGIGQISSEVPQNLSASRPQDRQFILSSKKLLLSDSGFYLCACSPGEGAEGYTFGSGTRLTVV.

This clone was detected once. This rearrangement joins TRBV2 to TRBJ2-7, with D possibly matching TRBD1 (6 bases). V gave up 6 bases and J gave up 3 bases, with 15 bases separating them. CDR1 is SNHLY, CDR2 FYNNEI, per germline. This CDR3 is 14 amino acids long. The DNA for the CDR3 is TGTGCCAGCAGGAGGGGCGACAGGATCTACGAGCAGTACTTC. Amino acids: CASRRGDRIYEQYF.

This sequence joins TRBV6-1 and TRBJ1-1; TRBD1 matches at 7 bases. CDR1 is MNHNS and CDR2 is SASEGT in the germline V gene. This CDR3 is 13 amino acids long. The trim removed 4 bases at V and 5 bases at J, leaving 4 bases unmatched. CDR3 nucleotides: TGTGCCAGCAGTGGACAGGGTTGGACTGAAGCTTTCTTT. Translating gives CASSGQGWTEAFF.

This sequence joins TRBV4-3 and TRBJ2-1; no clear D. The germline V gene has CDR1 LGHNA and CDR2 YSLEER. Deletions cut 4 bases from V and 8 bases from J, with 15 bases between. The CDR3 is 14 residues long. The chain's CDR3 is CASSLSLDLDEQFF. The CDR3 DNA is TGCGCCAGCAGCCTAAGTCTAGATCTCGATGAGCAGTTCTTC.

This chain connects TRBV5-4 to TRBJ2-7; 9 positions agree with TRBD2. This CDR3 comprises 15 residues. Germline V gene lookup returns CDR1 SGHNT and CDR2 YYREEE (reference sequence). V lost 0 bases and J lost 6; bases outside the gene matches: 7. The CDR3 region is CASSLARAGGPEQYF. CDR3 nucleotide sequence: TGTGCCAGCAGCTTGGCCCGCGCGGGGGGGCCCGAGCAGTACTTC.

The CDR3 sequence: CASSPAGQAYEQYF. In DNA form, the CDR3 reads TGCGCCAGCAGCCCCGCGGGACAGGCCTACGAGCAGTACTTC. This chain links TRBV4-1 with TRBJ2-7, with TRBD1 matching 8 bases. V lost 4 bases and J lost 2; bases outside the gene matches: 4. CDR1 is MGHRA and CDR2 is YSYEKL in the germline V gene. The CDR3 consists of 14 residues.

This chain uses TRBV15 with TRBJ2-1; the D is unclear. The germline gives CDR1 LNHNV, CDR2 YYDKDF (reference sequence). V lost 0 bases to trimming and J lost 2 bases, with 11 bases between them. The CDR3 runs to 16 residues. For the CDR3, the DNA is TGTGCCACCAGCAGAGATCGAGTTTCTACCTACAATGAGCAGTTCTTC. Translating it yields CATSRDRVSTYNEQFF.

This clone was recorded a few times. J is TRBJ1-1 and V is TRBV30; D uncertain. V was trimmed by 7 bases and J by 1 base, leaving 7 bases between them. This CDR3 is built from 11 residues. CDR1 is GTSNPN and CDR2 is SVGIG in the germline V gene (reference sequence). The CDR3 loop reads CALNRNTEAFF. DNA of the CDR3: TGTGCCTTGAACAGGAACACTGAAGCTTTCTTT.

This chain connects TRBV7-2 to TRBJ2-1; D is ambiguous. The V gene's germline CDR1 is SGHTA and CDR2 FQGNSA. The CDR3 runs 13 residues. The V and J ends lost 5 bases and 3 bases respectively, with 8 bases between them. CDR3 bases: TGTGCCAGCAGCGTCAATAGCTACAATGAGCAGTTCTTC. Residues: CASSVNSYNEQFF.

V and J are TRBV7-9 and TRBJ1-2; 7 bases are shared with TRBD1. This CDR3 region has 14 residues. Germline loops: CDR1 SEHNR, CDR2 FQNEAQ (reference sequence). The J segment lost 8 bases and the V segment lost 5 bases, leaving 11 bases of the junction unmatched. The CDR3 protein is CASSGGTAKYGYTF. For the CDR3, the DNA is TGTGCCAGCAGCGGGGGGACAGCCAAGTACGGCTACACCTTC.

The J gene is TRBJ2-5, the V gene TRBV6-5, with TRBD1 matching over 9 bases. The V gene end was trimmed by 6 bases and the J gene end by 8 bases; junction bases not matched to a gene: 10. This CDR3 is built from 14 residues. In germline, CDR1 is MNHEY, CDR2 SVGAGI. The CDR3 sequence is CASSQQPGQGTQYF. The CDR3 DNA reads as TGTGCCAGCAGCCAGCAGCCGGGACAGGGTACCCAGTACTTC.